The rows below give T cell receptor beta chains drawn from one sample of a study of patients and donors after allogeneic stem cell transplantation. TCRdb re-called the RT-PCR reads through MiXCR, storing one row per CDR3 protein. The sample has roughly 940,000 distinct CDR3 sequences, roughly 18% seen once. Sequenced sample: blood, either unsorted or a sorted T cell fraction (not recorded which). The source is a human donor who was either an allogeneic HSCT recipient or a stem cell or donor lymphocyte infusion donor (not recorded which). It is not recorded whose cells these are; they may come from a transplant donor. CDR3s include the opening cysteine and the closing phenylalanine or tryptophan. The D gene is left open where the match is weak. Clone sizes are given selectively: once, few, many, or a class where the clone is expanded.

>TRBV29-1|-|-|TRBJ2-7
TGCAGCGCCCAAAGGCAGCTCCCCCCCTACGAGCAGTACTTC
CSAQRQLPPYEQYF
>TRBV28|TRBD2|many|TRBJ2-1
TGTGCCAGCATCTCAGCGGGGACCTCCTACAATGAGCAGTTCTTC
CASISAGTSYNEQFF
>TRBV6-5|-|few|TRBJ1-2
TGTGCCAGCAGTTACTCCACCCCTGGGCACGGCTACACCTTC
CASSYSTPGHGYTF
>TRBV6-1|-|few|TRBJ2-3
TGTGCCAGCAGTGAAAGGGGGGCGCGGGATTTTAGCACAGATACGCAGTATTTT
CASSERGARDFSTDTQYF
>TRBV27|-|-|TRBJ2-1
TGTGCCAGCAGTTTAATTCGGAGCTCCTACAATGAGCAGTTCTTC
CASSLIRSSYNEQFF
>TRBV5-1|-|-|TRBJ2-7
TGCGCCAGCAGTATGGGGGGCAGGGGATTCTACGAGCAGTACTTC
CASSMGGRGFYEQYF
>TRBV9|-|-|TRBJ1-1
TGTGCCAGCAGCCCTCGACTGATTAACACTGAAGCTTTCTTT
CASSPRLINTEAFF
>TRBV12-3/TRBV12-4|TRBD2|many|TRBJ2-1
TGTGCCAGCAGTCTGCGACGGAAAGGACTAGCGGGAGATGAGCAGTTCTTC
CASSLRRKGLAGDEQFF
>TRBV2|TRBD1|many|TRBJ2-3
TGTGCCAGCAGGACAGGGGGCACAGATACGCAGTATTTT
CASRTGGTDTQYF
>TRBV6-5|-|many|TRBJ1-1
TGTGCCAGCAGTTACTCTGGACAGGAAGCTTTCTTT
CASSYSGQEAFF
>TRBV20-1|-|few|TRBJ1-5
TGCAGGGATTATAGCAATCAGCCCCAGCATTTT
CRDYSNQPQHF
>TRBV5-1|TRBD2|-|TRBJ2-3
TGCGCCAGCAGCCTGGGACTAGCGGGAGTCGGTCCCTCAGCAGATACGCAGTATTTT
CASSLGLAGVGPSADTQYF
>TRBV12-3/TRBV12-4|-|few|TRBJ2-5
TGTGCCAGCAGTCCCCCTGGAGGAGTGGAGACCCAGTACTTC
CASSPPGGVETQYF
>TRBV24-1|-|few|TRBJ2-5
TGTGCCACCAGTCAGAGCGGCGCCAACAAGGAGACCCAGTACTTC
CATSQSGANKETQYF
>TRBV20-1|TRBD1|few|TRBJ1-6
TGCAGTGCCCAGGACGGACAGGGTTCTGGATCACCCCTCCACTTT
CSAQDGQGSGSPLHF
>TRBV2|-|-|TRBJ1-1
TGTGCCAGCGCGACGGGCCCCAGCGAGACTGAAGCTTTCTTT
CASATGPSETEAFF
>TRBV12-3/TRBV12-4|-|-|TRBJ2-7
TGTGCCAGCAGTTTCTACGGGAGTTACGAGCAGTACTTC
CASSFYGSYEQYF
>TRBV6-2/TRBV6-3|-|many|TRBJ1-2
TGTGCCAGCAGCAGGGCTTATGGCTACACCTTC
CASSRAYGYTF
>TRBV5-5|TRBD2|few|TRBJ2-7
TGTGCCAGCACAGGACTAGCGGGGAAGCAGTACTTC
CASTGLAGKQYF
>TRBV5-1|-|-|TRBJ1-2
TGCGCCAGCAGCTTGGGGGAACGCCCGGGCTACACCTTC
CASSLGERPGYTF
>TRBV20-1|-|few|TRBJ2-7
TGCAGTGCTAGAGGGGCAGACCCTGGGTACGAGCAGTACTTC
CSARGADPGYEQYF
>TRBV19|-|-|TRBJ2-1
TGTGCCAGTAGTATAGTTACAGGGAGTTTCCGTGAGCAGTTCTTC
CASSIVTGSFREQFF
>TRBV12-3/TRBV12-4|TRBD2|-|TRBJ2-3
TGTGCCAGCGCTCCCGGCCTAGCGGGAGATACGCAGTATTTT
CASAPGLAGDTQYF
>TRBV12-3/TRBV12-4|-|many|TRBJ1-3
TGTGCCAGCAGTTTAGGCTTGACCTCTGGAAACACCATATATTTT
CASSLGLTSGNTIYF
>TRBV27|TRBD1|-|TRBJ2-1
TGTGCCAGCAGTTCACGGGACAGGAGAGTCCATGAGCAGTTCTTC
CASSSRDRRVHEQFF
>TRBV2|TRBD1|-|TRBJ1-2
TGTGCCAGCAGTGAAGGGGGACAGGGAAACTATGGCTACACCTTC
CASSEGGQGNYGYTF
>TRBV6-5|-|few|TRBJ1-4
TGTGCCAGCAGTTACACGGTTGCAACTAATGAAAAACTGTTTTTT
CASSYTVATNEKLFF
>TRBV3-1|TRBD2|-|TRBJ2-1
TGTGCCAGCAGCCAAAGACTAGCGGGAGAGAATGAGCAGTTCTTC
CASSQRLAGENEQFF
>TRBV5-4|TRBD2|-|TRBJ2-7
TGTGCCAGCAGCCCGGGACTAGCACCCGGCGAGCAGTACTTC
CASSPGLAPGEQYF
>TRBV13|-|many|TRBJ1-1
TGTGCCAGCAGGGGAAGTGGCAGGAAGGGGACTGAAGCTTTCTTT
CASRGSGRKGTEAFF
>TRBV30|-|-|TRBJ2-7
TGTGCCTGGAGCGAACATCAACTTATGGGGTACGAGCAGTACTTC
CAWSEHQLMGYEQYF
>TRBV12-3/TRBV12-4|-|-|TRBJ1-1
TGTGCCAGCACCATCCTCGGACTGTTGGGCACTGAAGCTTTCTTT
CASTILGLLGTEAFF
>TRBV7-6|TRBD1|few|TRBJ2-1
TGTGCCAGCAGCTCGAACAGCAGGGGGTCCTATGAGCAGTTCTTC
CASSSNSRGSYEQFF
>TRBV3-1|-|-|TRBJ2-3
TGTGCCAGCACCTCTCGGCGGGGGACAAAGAGCACAGATACGCAGTATTTT
CASTSRRGTKSTDTQYF
>TRBV20-1|-|-|TRBJ2-1
TGCAGTGCTAGCCGGACAGCCCACTACAATGAGCAGTTCTTC
CSASRTAHYNEQFF
>TRBV24-1|-|-|TRBJ2-2
TGTGCCACCAGTGTCGGGACAAAGACCGGGGAGCTGTTTTTT
CATSVGTKTGELFF
>TRBV12-3/TRBV12-4|-|-|TRBJ1-2
TGTGCCAGCAGTTTCGAGACTGGGGAGGAAAGCTACACCTTC
CASSFETGEESYTF
>TRBV18|-|-|TRBJ1-3
TGTGCCAGCTCACCAAACGGGGTCTCTGGAAACACCATATATTTT
CASSPNGVSGNTIYF
>TRBV6-1|-|few|TRBJ2-6
TGTGCCAGCAAGTTGGGGGTCAAAGCTGGGGCCAACGTCCTGACTTTC
CASKLGVKAGANVLTF
>TRBV6-1|-|-|TRBJ2-3
TGTGCCAGCAGCGTGGACGGATACACAGATACGCAGTATTTT
CASSVDGYTDTQYF